This section outlines one T cell receptor (beta chain) sequence together with its context. Its antigen is unknown. The data derive from a study of cytomegalovirus exposure and HLA in healthy donors. Findings and limits, study-wide: TCR beta V- and J-gene trimming, according to a later analysis, was linked to a missense DCLRE1C variant. Later on, analysis showed that most CMV-associated TCR beta chains appeared to be HLA-restricted. Several of the most significant clusters appeared, in a later analysis, to be linked to common viral pathogens. Later analysis identified some 16,000 TCR beta sequences associated with HLA alleles, using a false discovery rate threshold of 0.05.

The PCR ran on 60 Vbeta and 13 Jbeta primers. Assay: immunoSEQ multiplex PCR; the TCRdb copy retains only in-frame clones and omits some. The sample carries about 67,000 clones, more than 80% recorded once. This CDR3 region has 15 residues. V dropped 6 bases and J dropped 5 bases, with 17 bases sitting between them. Germline-derived CDR1 and CDR2 are MDHEN and SYDVKM. The sequence was obtained from a woman aged 25-40 years in good health and CMV-seropositive. The sample consisted of PBMCs. The genes are TRBV28 and TRBJ1-5; D not resolved. The CDR3 loop reads CASSPHAMRDQPQHF. The CDR3 DNA sequence: TGTGCCAGCAGCCCCCATGCCATGCGGGATCAGCCCCAGCATTTT.